In this sample, the clone carrying this TCR beta chain turned up a few times. Its cognate antigen is unknown. The data belong to a study of blood T cells in healthy people across ages. Study findings and constraints: The study regarded diversity estimates from one million T cells as underestimates. Reliance upon unsorted PBMCs precluded definitive naive versus antigen-experienced comparison. Diversity of TCR beta per million T cells declined in a roughly linear way with age.

The second PCR ran about 6 to 12 cycles with a sample-barcoded 5' primer and J-beta primers. One entry per CDR3 protein results from TCRdb running MiXCR on the 5' RACE reads. The profile covers roughly 1,700,000 distinct CDR3 sequences, with 28% appearing a single time and 7.7% taken by the ten largest. The CDR3 has 15 amino acids. Germline CDR1 and CDR2: MNHEY and SMNVEV (reference sequence). With 4 bases removed from V and 5 bases from J, the gap between germline ends came to 18 bases. The source is a young woman in good health. The sequenced sample consisted of blood. V usage is TRBV27 and J usage is TRBJ2-7; D ambiguous. The CDR3 nucleotides read TGTGCCAGCAGTTCGTTTTCCGGATACACTCACGAGCAGTACTTC. This codes for CASSSFSGYTHEQYF.